This TCR beta chain comes out of a study of T cell repertoires in cytomegalovirus infection. Study-wide results and limits: People with CMV and the relevant HLA were identified by cumulative public TCR beta family frequency. Clonotypes of TCR beta that were HLA-C-restricted and CMV-specific dominated the ex vivo response.

This clonotype showed up just a few times. Antigen: not known. TCRdb recomputed calls from the reads with MiXCR, one row per CDR3 protein. Seen here are about 150,000 distinct CDR3 sequences, around 22% observed once, and the top ten hold 10% to 11%. The CDR3 extends over 15 amino acids. Germline values: CDR1 MNHEY, CDR2 SVGEGT. Losses at the gene ends were 6 bases for V and 3 bases for J; bases not matched to a gene: 7. The V call is TRBV6-2 or TRBV6-3, the J call TRBJ1-1; 10 bases map to TRBD1. The sequence derives from a human donor in good health (CMV status not recorded). Some clones in this sample may be carry-over from other donors' samples. The source material was PBMCs. In DNA, the CDR3 is TGTGCCAGCAGAACTTTCGGGACAGGGGACACTGAAGCTTTCTTT. This translates into CASRTFGTGDTEAFF.